The 29 T cell receptor beta chains reported below all come from one sample, sequenced in a study of shared clonotypes between healthy human individuals. Produced via immunoSEQ multiplex PCR; TCRdb's table is partial and in-frame only. The table includes almost 750,000 clones, roughly 72% detected once. The sample was memory CD4+ T cells sorted from blood. Subset specified: CD45RA-negative fraction. These receptors were obtained from a woman aged 30 to 39 in good health.

This clone was observed a few times. The rearrangement joins TRBV5-1 to TRBJ2-5; 7 bases map to TRBD1. V gave up 4 bases and J gave up 2 bases; unmatched junction bases: 5. Germline CDR1 reads SGHRS; CDR2 reads YFSETQ. This CDR3 contains 14 residues. The CDR3 spells CASSMQGDQETQYF. The CDR3 DNA reads TGCGCCAGCAGCATGCAGGGGGATCAAGAGACCCAGTACTTC.

The chain combines TRBV6-1 with TRBJ2-7, with 10 bases fitting TRBD2. J was trimmed by 3 bases and V by 7 bases; bases with no gene match: 9. CDR1 is MNHNS and CDR2 is SASEGT in the germline V gene. The CDR3 consists of 15 residues. As DNA, the CDR3 is TGTGCCAGCAACGAGATTAGCGGGGGGAACTACGAGCAGTACTTC. Its translation is CASNEISGGNYEQYF.

The V and J genes are TRBV6-1 and TRBJ2-7, with 8 positions matching TRBD2. The CDR3 runs to 15 residues. With V trimmed by 6 bases and J by 2 bases, 9 bases remained unmatched. The germline V gene encodes CDR1 MNHNS and CDR2 SASEGT. The CDR3 protein is CASSDSLAGPYEQYF. The DNA of the CDR3 is TGTGCCAGCAGCGATTCTTTAGCGGGACCCTACGAGCAGTACTTC.

This clone was recorded many times. J is TRBJ2-7 and V is TRBV27, with TRBD2 matching 10 bases. Trimming removed 8 bases from V and 7 bases from J; junction bases left unmatched: 5. This CDR3 comprises 12 residues. Germline CDR1 MNHEY, CDR2 SMNVEV (reference sequence). The CDR3 reads CASQREGGEQYF. CDR3 sequence (DNA): TGTGCCAGCCAGCGGGAGGGTGGAGAGCAGTACTTC.

This clone was seen repeatedly, ten times or more. The J gene is TRBJ1-5, the V gene TRBV6-6; 8 bases are shared with TRBD1. From germline, CDR1 is MNHNY and CDR2 SVGAGI (reference sequence). The CDR3 sequence is 16 residues long. J lost 4 bases, V lost 0 bases, and 5 bases had no gene match. The DNA for the CDR3 is TGTGCCAGCAGTTACTCCGCGGACAGGGATAATCAGCCCCAGCATTTT. Amino acid sequence: CASSYSADRDNQPQHF.

The V call is TRBV6-5, the J call TRBJ2-1, with D tentatively TRBD2 (6 bases). V lost 8 bases and J 4 bases, leaving 12 bases between the germline ends. The V gene's germline CDR1 is MNHEY and CDR2 SVGAGI. This CDR3 region has 13 residues. The chain's CDR3 is CASVGGFYNEQFF. The CDR3 DNA reads TGTGCCAGCGTCGGGGGATTTTACAATGAGCAGTTCTTC.

V is TRBV6-4 and J is TRBJ2-2; possibly TRBD1 for D (5 bases). Germline V CDR1 and CDR2: MRHNA, SNTAGT. Deletions cut 6 bases from V and 3 bases from J, with 17 bases between. There are 16 residues in the CDR3. The CDR3 is CASSPLLTRDTGELFF. The CDR3, as DNA: TGTGCCAGCAGCCCTCTTCTAACCAGGGACACCGGGGAGCTGTTTTTT.

This clone has more than one count but fewer than ten. J is TRBJ2-7 and V is TRBV27, with 7 bases lining up with TRBD1. Germline V gives CDR1 MNHEY, CDR2 SMNVEV (reference sequence). The V segment lost 7 bases and the J segment 2 bases; nucleotides outside the gene matches: 5. The CDR3 has 13 amino acids. Here the CDR3 reads CASTGGETYEQYF. The CDR3, as DNA: TGTGCCAGCACAGGGGGTGAAACCTACGAGCAGTACTTC.

The chain couples TRBV6-5 to TRBJ2-5; the D gene is possibly TRBD1 (6 bases). V shed 5 bases and J shed 7 bases, with 14 bases lying between them. CDR3 length: 13 residues. The germline V gene has CDR1 MNHEY and CDR2 SVGAGI. The DNA of the CDR3 is TGTGCCAGCAGTGGGGGCGGCCCCAGGACCCAGTACTTC. This translates into CASSGGGPRTQYF.

As for this clone: This CDR3 is also generated by other DNA sequences in the sample. The gene calls are TRBV2 and TRBJ1-2, with 8 bases that match TRBD1. V was clipped by 2 bases and J by 5 bases; unmatched bases: 4. This CDR3 is built from 14 residues. The V gene's germline CDR1 is SNHLY and CDR2 FYNNEI. Here the CDR3 reads CASSEQGAEYGYTF. CDR3 DNA: TGTGCCAGCAGTGAACAGGGGGCTGAGTATGGCTACACCTTC.

This chain connects TRBV7-6 to TRBJ2-7, with D hard to call. Germline V gene sequence: CDR1 SGHVS, CDR2 FNYEAQ. The CDR3 loop spans 14 amino acids. Trimming removed 4 bases at V and 2 bases at J, with 12 bases between. CDR3 nucleotide sequence: TGTGCCAGCAGCTCTTCCCATGGGACCTACGAGCAGTACTTC. As protein: CASSSSHGTYEQYF.

In the case of this clone: A read error is possible here, since a much larger clone lies one base away. This chain uses TRBV2 with TRBJ2-2; TRBD1 matches 9 bases. The CDR3 covers 14 residues. Germline assignment: CDR1 SNHLY and CDR2 FYNNEI. Trimming took 6 bases from V and 3 from J; bases not matched to a gene: 2. CDR3 region: CASRRQGDTGELFF. The CDR3 DNA reads TGTGCCAGCAGAAGACAGGGGGACACCGGGGAGCTGTTTTTT.

V is TRBV20-1 and J is TRBJ1-2, with D maybe TRBD1 (6 bases). This CDR3 is 11 amino acids long. The germline V gene has CDR1 DFQATT and CDR2 SNEGSKA (reference sequence). V gave up 6 bases and J gave up 8 bases, with 13 bases separating them. DNA of the CDR3: TGCAGTGCCGTAACAGGGTACGGCTACACCTTC. Amino acid sequence: CSAVTGYGYTF.

This clone was seen more than once but under ten times. The gene calls are TRBV30 and TRBJ1-3; no reliable D call. This CDR3 contains 13 residues. V was shortened by 4 bases and J by 4 bases, with 11 bases between the two germline ends. CDR1 GTSNPN and CDR2 SVGIG come from the germline V gene (reference sequence). CDR3 protein: CAWKFTAGNTIYF. The CDR3 DNA is TGTGCCTGGAAATTTACGGCCGGAAACACCATATATTTT.

The V and J genes are TRBV27 and TRBJ2-7; D might be TRBD1 (6 bases). Germline CDR1 is MNHEY and CDR2 is SMNVEV (reference sequence). CDR3 size: 14 residues. V was pared by 6 bases and J by 2 bases, with 14 bases between. The CDR3 is CASRFNRDAYEQYF. CDR3 DNA sequence: TGTGCCAGCAGGTTCAACAGGGATGCCTACGAGCAGTACTTC.

The V call is TRBV5-1, the J call TRBJ2-1, with D tentatively TRBD2 (5 bases). The V end was cut by 2 bases, the J end by 7 bases, with 16 bases between. CDR1 and CDR2 from the germline V gene are SGHRS and YFSETQ. The CDR3 consists of 15 residues. Written as DNA, the CDR3 is TGCGCCAGCAGCTTAGGAGGTGCCCAAGGGAATGAGCAGTTCTTC. Amino acid sequence: CASSLGGAQGNEQFF.

This clone has only one observation. The V gene is TRBV29-1, the J gene TRBJ2-7, with no clear D. CDR1 is SQVTM, CDR2 ANQGSEA, per germline. V lost 7 bases to trimming and J lost 2 bases, with 12 bases between them. This CDR3 has 12 amino acids. Here the CDR3 DNA reads TGCAGCGGTGCAGACGGTACCTACGAGCAGTACTTC. Translated: CSGADGTYEQYF.

V and J are TRBV5-1 and TRBJ1-2; a possible D gene is TRBD1 (6 bases). Trimming left V 4 bases short and J 7 bases short, with 26 bases between. This CDR3 comprises 17 residues. Germline loops: CDR1 SGHRS, CDR2 YFSETQ. The CDR3 nucleotides read TGCGCCAGCAGCGCCCGTCGACAACAGGGTTTGTCCTTTGGCTACACCTTC. Its translation: CASSARRQQGLSFGYTF.

This chain connects TRBV6-5 to TRBJ1-6; 7 bases map to TRBD1. V gave up 2 bases and J gave up 9 bases; unmatched junction bases: 7. The CDR3 runs 15 residues. CDR1 and CDR2 (germline): MNHEY, SVGAGI. The CDR3 spells CASSYEGARVSPLHF. CDR3 bases: TGTGCCAGCAGTTACGAGGGGGCGCGGGTTTCACCCCTCCACTTT.

This chain joins TRBV11-3 and TRBJ2-2; possibly TRBD1 or TRBD2 for D (5 bases each). Trimming left V 8 bases short and J 3 bases short, with 13 bases between. The CDR3 consists of 14 residues. Germline values: CDR1 SGHNT, CDR2 YENEEA. The CDR3 DNA reads as TGTGCCAGCCGCGCGAGGGGCTACACCGGGGAGCTGTTTTTT. Amino acid sequence: CASRARGYTGELFF.

The CDR3 loop is CASSLSTGVFNEQFF. In nucleotides, the CDR3 is TGTGCCAGCAGCTTGTCAACAGGGGTCTTCAATGAGCAGTTCTTC. This chain uses TRBV5-4 with TRBJ2-1, with 7 bases fitting TRBD1. Germline values: CDR1 SGHNT, CDR2 YYREEE (reference sequence). V shed 1 base and J 6 bases; nucleotides not matched to a gene: 7. CDR3 size: 15 residues.

In DNA form, the CDR3 reads TGTGCCAGCAGCCGCCGGACTAGCGGGATGTACGGGGAGCTGTTTTTT. Translating gives CASSRRTSGMYGELFF. The chain is built from TRBV27 and TRBJ2-2; 12 bases line up with TRBD2. Germline V lookup: CDR1 MNHEY, CDR2 SMNVEV (reference sequence). V dropped 6 bases and J dropped 7; count of bases not matched to a gene: 9. There are 16 residues in the CDR3.

CDR3 loop: CASRSRPNEKLFF. The CDR3 coding sequence is TGTGCCAGTAGGTCCCGACCTAATGAAAAACTGTTTTTT. The chain employs TRBV6-1 and TRBJ1-4, with D hard to call. The CDR3 consists of 13 residues. The V end lost 9 bases, the J end lost 3 bases, and 11 bases lay between the germline ends. Germline assignment: CDR1 MNHNS and CDR2 SASEGT.

This chain joins TRBV19 and TRBJ2-1; no clear D. Trimming took 3 bases from V and 0 from J, leaving 12 bases between them. The germline CDR1 and CDR2 sequences are LNHDA and SQIVND (reference sequence). The CDR3 runs 16 residues. CDR3 in DNA: TGTGCCAGTAGTATCTTGGAAGCGCGCTCCTACAATGAGCAGTTCTTC. Its protein is CASSILEARSYNEQFF.

This clone came up a few times. The V gene is TRBV19, the J gene TRBJ2-2; TRBD1 or TRBD2 may be the D gene (5 bases each). Germline V gene data show CDR1 as LNHDA and CDR2 as SQIVND (reference sequence). The CDR3 covers 15 residues. The V end was cut by 5 bases, the J end by 6 bases, with 16 bases between. CDR3 nucleotide sequence: TGTGCCAGTAGTCGGGACCTAAGGGTGGCCGGGGAGCTGTTTTTT. It codes for CASSRDLRVAGELFF.

This clone occurred many times. The chain joins TRBV5-1 to TRBJ2-5; 11 bases are shared with TRBD2. The CDR3 totals 17 residues. After removal of 0 bases from V and 4 bases from J, the junction contained 8 bases not matched to a gene. Germline V gene sequence: CDR1 SGHRS, CDR2 YFSETQ. As DNA, the CDR3 is TGCGCCAGCAGCTTGGGGGTTCGGCTAGCGGGAGGAGAGACCCAGTACTTC. Translated, it gives CASSLGVRLAGGETQYF.

The chain joins TRBV28 to TRBJ1-2; D ambiguous. V gave up 8 bases and J gave up 1 base, with 11 bases separating them. This CDR3 comprises 13 residues. CDR1 MDHEN and CDR2 SYDVKM come from the germline V gene. CDR3 in DNA: TGTGCCAGCCTATACGGCAATAACTATGGCTACACCTTC. Protein: CASLYGNNYGYTF.

The CDR3 region is CASTGLAWNEQFF. The CDR3, as DNA: TGTGCCAGTACGGGACTAGCGTGGAATGAGCAGTTCTTC. The genes are TRBV4-2 and TRBJ2-1; TRBD2 matches at 10 bases. The CDR3 is 13 residues long. After removal of 9 bases from V and 7 bases from J, the junction contained 6 bases not matched to a gene. Germline V gives CDR1 LGHNA, CDR2 YNFKEQ.

This chain joins TRBV11-2 and TRBJ2-2; D remains ambiguous. There are 13 residues in the CDR3. Trimming removed 2 bases from V and 4 bases from J, with 5 bases in between. Germline V gives CDR1 SGHAT, CDR2 FQNNGV. CDR3 sequence reads: CASSLQTTGELFF. In DNA form, the CDR3 reads TGTGCCAGCAGCTTACAAACCACCGGGGAGCTGTTTTTT.